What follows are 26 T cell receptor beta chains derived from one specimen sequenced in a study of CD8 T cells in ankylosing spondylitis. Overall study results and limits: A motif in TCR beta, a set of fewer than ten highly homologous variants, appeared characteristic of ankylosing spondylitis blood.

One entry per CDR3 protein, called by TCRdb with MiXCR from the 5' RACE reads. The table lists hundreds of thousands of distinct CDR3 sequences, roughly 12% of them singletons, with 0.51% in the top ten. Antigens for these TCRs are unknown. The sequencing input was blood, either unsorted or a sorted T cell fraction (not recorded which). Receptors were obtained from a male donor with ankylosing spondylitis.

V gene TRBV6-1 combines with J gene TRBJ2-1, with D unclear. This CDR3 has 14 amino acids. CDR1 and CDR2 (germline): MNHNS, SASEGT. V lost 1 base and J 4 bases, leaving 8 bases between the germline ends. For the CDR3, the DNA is TGTGCCAGCAGTGAAGTGGGCAGATACAATGAGCAGTTCTTC. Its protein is CASSEVGRYNEQFF.

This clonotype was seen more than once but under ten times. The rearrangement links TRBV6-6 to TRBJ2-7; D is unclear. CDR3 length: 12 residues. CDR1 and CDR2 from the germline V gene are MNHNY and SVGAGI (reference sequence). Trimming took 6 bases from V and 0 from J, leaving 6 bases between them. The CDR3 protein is CASSAFSYEQYF. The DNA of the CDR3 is TGTGCCAGCAGCGCTTTCTCCTACGAGCAGTACTTC.

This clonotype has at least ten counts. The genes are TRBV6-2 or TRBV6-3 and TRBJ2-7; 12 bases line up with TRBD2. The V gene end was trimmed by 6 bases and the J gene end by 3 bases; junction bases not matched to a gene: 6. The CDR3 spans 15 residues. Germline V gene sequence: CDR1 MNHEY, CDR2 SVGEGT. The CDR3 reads CASSRLAGGSYEQYF. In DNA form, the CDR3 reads TGTGCCAGCAGCCGCCTAGCGGGAGGGAGCTACGAGCAGTACTTC.

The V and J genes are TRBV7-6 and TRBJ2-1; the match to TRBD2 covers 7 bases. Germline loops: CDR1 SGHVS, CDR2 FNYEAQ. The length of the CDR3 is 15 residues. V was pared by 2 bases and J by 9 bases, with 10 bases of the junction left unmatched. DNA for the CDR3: TGTGCCAGCAGCTTAATCGCAGGGAGGGGCGGTGAGCAGTTCTTC. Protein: CASSLIAGRGGEQFF.

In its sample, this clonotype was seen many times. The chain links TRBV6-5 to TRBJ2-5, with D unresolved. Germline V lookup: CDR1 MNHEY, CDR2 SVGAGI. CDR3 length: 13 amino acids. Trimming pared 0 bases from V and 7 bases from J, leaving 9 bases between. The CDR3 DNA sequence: TGTGCCAGCAGTTACTCAAACTCCGGGACCCAGTACTTC. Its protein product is CASSYSNSGTQYF.

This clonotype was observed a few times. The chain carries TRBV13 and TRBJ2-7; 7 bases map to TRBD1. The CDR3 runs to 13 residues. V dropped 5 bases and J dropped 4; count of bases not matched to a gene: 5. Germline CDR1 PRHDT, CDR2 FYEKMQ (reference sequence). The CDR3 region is CASSLRDRYEQYF. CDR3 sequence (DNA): TGTGCCAGCAGCCTTCGGGACAGATACGAGCAGTACTTC.

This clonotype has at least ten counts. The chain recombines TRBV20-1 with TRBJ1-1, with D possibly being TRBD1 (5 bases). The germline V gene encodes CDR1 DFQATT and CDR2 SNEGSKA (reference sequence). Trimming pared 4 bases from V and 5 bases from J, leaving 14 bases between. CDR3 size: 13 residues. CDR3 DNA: TGCAGTGCTAACCGGGGGAGCCGGACTGAAGCTTTCTTT. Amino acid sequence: CSANRGSRTEAFF.

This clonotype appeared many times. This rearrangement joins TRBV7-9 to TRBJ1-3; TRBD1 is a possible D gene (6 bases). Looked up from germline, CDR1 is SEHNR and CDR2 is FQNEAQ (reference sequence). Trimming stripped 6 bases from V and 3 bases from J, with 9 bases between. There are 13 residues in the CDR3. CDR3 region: CASSWTVGNTIYF. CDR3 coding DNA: TGTGCCAGCAGTTGGACAGTTGGAAACACCATATATTTT.

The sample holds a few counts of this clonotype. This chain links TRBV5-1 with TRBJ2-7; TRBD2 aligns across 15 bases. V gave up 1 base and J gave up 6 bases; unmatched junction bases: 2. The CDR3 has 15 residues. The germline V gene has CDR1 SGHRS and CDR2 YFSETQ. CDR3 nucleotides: TGCGCCAGCAGCTTGTGGGGACTAGCGGGAGGCGAGCAGTACTTC. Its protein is CASSLWGLAGGEQYF.

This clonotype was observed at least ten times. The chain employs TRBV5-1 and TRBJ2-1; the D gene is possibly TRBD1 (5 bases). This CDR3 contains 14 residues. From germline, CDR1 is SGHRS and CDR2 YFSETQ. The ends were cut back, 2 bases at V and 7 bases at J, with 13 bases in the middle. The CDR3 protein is CASSLQAEANEQFF. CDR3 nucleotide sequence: TGCGCCAGCAGCTTACAGGCCGAGGCAAATGAGCAGTTCTTC.

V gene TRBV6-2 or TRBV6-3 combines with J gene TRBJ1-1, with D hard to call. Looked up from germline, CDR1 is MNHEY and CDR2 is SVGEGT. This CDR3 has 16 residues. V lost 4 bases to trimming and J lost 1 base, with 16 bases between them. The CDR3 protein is CASSLAFFESNTEAFF. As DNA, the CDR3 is TGTGCCAGCAGTTTAGCCTTCTTCGAGTCGAACACTGAAGCTTTCTTT.

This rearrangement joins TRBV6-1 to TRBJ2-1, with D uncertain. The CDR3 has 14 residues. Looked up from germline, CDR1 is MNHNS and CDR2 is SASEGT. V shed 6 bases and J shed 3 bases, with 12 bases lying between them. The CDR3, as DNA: TGTGCCAGCAGGAACCGACGAGGCTACAATGAGCAGTTCTTC. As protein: CASRNRRGYNEQFF.

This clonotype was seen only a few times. CDR3 amino acids: CASSHLGEAFF. The CDR3 DNA follows: TGCGCCAGCAGTCACCTAGGGGAAGCTTTCTTT. J is TRBJ1-1 and V is TRBV4-3; D not resolved. The CDR3 runs to 11 residues. The germline V gene has CDR1 LGHNA and CDR2 YSLEER. Trimming shortened V by 6 bases and J by 8 bases, and 10 bases separated the two germline ends.

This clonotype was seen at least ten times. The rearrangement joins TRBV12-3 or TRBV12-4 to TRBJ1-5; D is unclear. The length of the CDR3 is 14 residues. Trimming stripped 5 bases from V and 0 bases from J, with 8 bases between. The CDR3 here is CASSTDHSNQPQHF. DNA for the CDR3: TGTGCCAGCAGTACAGACCATAGCAATCAGCCCCAGCATTTT.

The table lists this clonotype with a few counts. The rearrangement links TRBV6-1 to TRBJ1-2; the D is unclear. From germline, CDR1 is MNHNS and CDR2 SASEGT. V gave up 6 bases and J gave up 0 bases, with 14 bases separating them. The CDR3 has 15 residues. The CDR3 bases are TGTGCCAGCAGCCAAGCCCAGGAAGCTAACTATGGCTACACCTTC. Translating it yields CASSQAQEANYGYTF.

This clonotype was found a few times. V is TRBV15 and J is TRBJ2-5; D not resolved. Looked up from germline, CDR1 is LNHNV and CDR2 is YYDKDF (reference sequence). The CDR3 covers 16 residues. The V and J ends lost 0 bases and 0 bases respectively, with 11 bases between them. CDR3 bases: TGTGCCACCAGCAGAGATTCCTGGCCGGACCAAGAGACCCAGTACTTC. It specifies CATSRDSWPDQETQYF.

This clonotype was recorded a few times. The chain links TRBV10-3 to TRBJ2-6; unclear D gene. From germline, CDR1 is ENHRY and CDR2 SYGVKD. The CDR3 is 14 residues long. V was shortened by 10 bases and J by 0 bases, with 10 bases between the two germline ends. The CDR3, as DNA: TGTGCCACACCCACGGGCTCTGGGGCCAACGTCCTGACTTTC. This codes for CATPTGSGANVLTF.

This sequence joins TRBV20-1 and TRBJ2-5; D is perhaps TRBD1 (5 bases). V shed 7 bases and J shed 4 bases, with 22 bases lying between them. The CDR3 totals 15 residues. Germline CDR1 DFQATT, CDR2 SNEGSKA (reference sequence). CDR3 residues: CSVPLYSQGGETQYF. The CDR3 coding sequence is TGCAGTGTCCCCCTTTACTCGCAGGGTGGAGAGACCCAGTACTTC.

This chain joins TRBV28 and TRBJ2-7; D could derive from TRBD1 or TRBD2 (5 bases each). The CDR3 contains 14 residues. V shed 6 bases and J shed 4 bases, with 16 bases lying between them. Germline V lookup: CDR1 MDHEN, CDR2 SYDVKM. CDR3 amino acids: CASRSPGPVYEQYF. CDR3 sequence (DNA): TGTGCCAGCAGATCTCCGGGGCCGGTATACGAGCAGTACTTC. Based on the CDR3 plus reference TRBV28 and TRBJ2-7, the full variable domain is DVKVTQSSRYLVKRTGEKVFLECVQDMDHENMFWYRQDPGLGLRLIYFSYDVKMKEKGDIPEGYSVSREKKERFSLILESASTNQTSMYLCASRSPGPVYEQYFGPGTRLTVT.

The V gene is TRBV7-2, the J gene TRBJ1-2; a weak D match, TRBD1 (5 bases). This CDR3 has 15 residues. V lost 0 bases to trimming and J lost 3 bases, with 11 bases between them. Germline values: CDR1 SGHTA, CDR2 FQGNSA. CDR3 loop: CASSLAGGIDYGYTF. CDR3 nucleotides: TGTGCCAGCAGCTTAGCGGGGGGGATAGACTATGGCTACACCTTC.

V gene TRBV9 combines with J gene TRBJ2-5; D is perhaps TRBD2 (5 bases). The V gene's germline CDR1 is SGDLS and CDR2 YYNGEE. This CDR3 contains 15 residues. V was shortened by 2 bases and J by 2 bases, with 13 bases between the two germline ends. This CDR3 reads CASSVGEWVQETQYF. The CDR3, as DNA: TGTGCCAGCAGCGTCGGGGAGTGGGTACAAGAGACCCAGTACTTC.

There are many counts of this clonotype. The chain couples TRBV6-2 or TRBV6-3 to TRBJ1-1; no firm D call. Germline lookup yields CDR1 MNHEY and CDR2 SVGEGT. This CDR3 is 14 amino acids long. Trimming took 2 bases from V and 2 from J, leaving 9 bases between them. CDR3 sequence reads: CASSYLLPNTEAFF. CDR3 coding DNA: TGTGCCAGCAGTTACCTATTGCCTAACACTGAAGCTTTCTTT.

The CDR3 DNA sequence: TGCGCCAGCAGCTTGTTCCTCGGGACAGGGGATGGCTACACCTTC. It is translated as CASSLFLGTGDGYTF. The V and J genes are TRBV5-1 and TRBJ1-2; 10 bases match TRBD1. The CDR3 is 15 amino acids. From germline, CDR1 is SGHRS and CDR2 YFSETQ. V dropped 1 base and J dropped 6; count of bases not matched to a gene: 6.

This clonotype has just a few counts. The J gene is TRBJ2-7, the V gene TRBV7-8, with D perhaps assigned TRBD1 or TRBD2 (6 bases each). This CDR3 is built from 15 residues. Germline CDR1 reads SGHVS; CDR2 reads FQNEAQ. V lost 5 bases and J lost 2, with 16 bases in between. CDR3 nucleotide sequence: TGTGCCAGCAGCCCCCCACGGGGGCAGCCCTACGAGCAGTACTTC. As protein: CASSPPRGQPYEQYF.

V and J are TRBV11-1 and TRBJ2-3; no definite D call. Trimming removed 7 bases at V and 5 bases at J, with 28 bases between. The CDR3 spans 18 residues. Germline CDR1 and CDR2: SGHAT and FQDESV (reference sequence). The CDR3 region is CASTHSRTLVPMVDTQYF. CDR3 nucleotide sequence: TGTGCCAGCACCCACTCCCGGACCCTCGTACCAATGGTAGATACGCAGTATTTT.

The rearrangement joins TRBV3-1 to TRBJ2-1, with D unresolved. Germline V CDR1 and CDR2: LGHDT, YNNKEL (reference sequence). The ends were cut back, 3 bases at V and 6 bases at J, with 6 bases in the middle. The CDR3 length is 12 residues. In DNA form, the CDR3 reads TGTGCCAGCAGCCAGTTAGTCAATGAGCAGTTCTTC. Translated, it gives CASSQLVNEQFF.